This T cell receptor (beta chain) was sequenced in a study of radiation and T cells in renal cell carcinoma. About the research overall: Nephrectomy followed 15 Gy stereotactic body radiation by 4 weeks.

Time point: blood 2 weeks post-SBRT. The treatment here: 15 Gy SBRT to primary tumor, nephrectomy 4 weeks later. After SBRT, blood was collected at 2 and 4 weeks, plus baseline. The CDR3 is 11 amino acids. The germline gives CDR1 SGHDN, CDR2 FVKESK. Trimming shortened V by 4 bases and J by 4 bases, and 4 bases separated the two germline ends. TCRdb's table, derived via immunoSEQ multiplex PCR, lists solely in-frame clones and lacks some. This repertoire shows some 150,000 clones, approximately 90% found once; its top ten account for 10% to 15%. Sequenced material: blood, taken from a patient whose treatment included radiotherapy and nephrectomy. The origin of this receptor is a woman between 50 and 59 years old with renal cell carcinoma. The chain combines TRBV14 with TRBJ2-5; D uncertain. The CDR3 nucleotides read TGTGCCAGCAGCCCGGGAGAGACCCAGTACTTC. It translates to CASSPGETQYF.